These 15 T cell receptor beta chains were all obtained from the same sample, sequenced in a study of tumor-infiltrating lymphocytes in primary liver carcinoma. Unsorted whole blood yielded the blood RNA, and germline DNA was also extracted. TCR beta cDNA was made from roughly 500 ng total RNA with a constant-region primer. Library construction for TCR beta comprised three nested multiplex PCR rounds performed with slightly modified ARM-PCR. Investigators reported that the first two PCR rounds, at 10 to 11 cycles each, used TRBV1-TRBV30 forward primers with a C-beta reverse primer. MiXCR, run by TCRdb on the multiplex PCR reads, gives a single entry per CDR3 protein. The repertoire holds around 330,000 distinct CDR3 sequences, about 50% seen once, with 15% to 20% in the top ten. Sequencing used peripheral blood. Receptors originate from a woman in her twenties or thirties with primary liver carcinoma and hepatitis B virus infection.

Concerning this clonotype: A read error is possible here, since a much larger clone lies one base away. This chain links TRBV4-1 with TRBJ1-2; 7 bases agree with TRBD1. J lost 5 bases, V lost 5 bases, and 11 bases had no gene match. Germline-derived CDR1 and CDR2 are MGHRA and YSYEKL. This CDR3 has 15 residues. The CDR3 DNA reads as TGCGCCAGCAGCACTCCGGGACAGCACGATTATGGCTACACCTTC. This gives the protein CASSTPGQHDYGYTF.

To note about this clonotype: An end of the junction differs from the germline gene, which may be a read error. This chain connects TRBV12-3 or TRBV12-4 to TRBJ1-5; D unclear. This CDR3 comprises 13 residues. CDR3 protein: CASSSNSNQPQRF. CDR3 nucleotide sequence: TGTGCCAGCAGTTCAAATAGCAATCAGCCCCAGCGTTTT.

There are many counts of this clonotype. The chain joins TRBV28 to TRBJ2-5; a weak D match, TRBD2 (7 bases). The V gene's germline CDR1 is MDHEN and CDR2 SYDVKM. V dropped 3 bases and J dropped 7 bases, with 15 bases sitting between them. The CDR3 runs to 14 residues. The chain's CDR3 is CASSLRGPVGTQYF. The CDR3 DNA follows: TGTGCCAGCAGTTTGCGGGGGCCGGTTGGGACCCAGTACTTC.

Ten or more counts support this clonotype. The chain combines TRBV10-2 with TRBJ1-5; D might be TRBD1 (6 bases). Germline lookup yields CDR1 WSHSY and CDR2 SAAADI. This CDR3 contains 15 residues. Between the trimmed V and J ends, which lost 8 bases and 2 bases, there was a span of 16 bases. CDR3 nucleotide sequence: TGCGCCAGCGGCAGGGGAATGGGAGGCAATCAGCCCCAGCATTTT. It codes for CASGRGMGGNQPQHF.

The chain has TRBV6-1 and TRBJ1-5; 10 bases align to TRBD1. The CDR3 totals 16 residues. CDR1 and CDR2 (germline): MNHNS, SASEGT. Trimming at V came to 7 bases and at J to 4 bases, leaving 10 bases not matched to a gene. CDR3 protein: CASIGTGVRRNQPQHF. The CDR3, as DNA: TGTGCCAGCATTGGGACAGGGGTTCGGCGGAATCAGCCCCAGCATTTT.

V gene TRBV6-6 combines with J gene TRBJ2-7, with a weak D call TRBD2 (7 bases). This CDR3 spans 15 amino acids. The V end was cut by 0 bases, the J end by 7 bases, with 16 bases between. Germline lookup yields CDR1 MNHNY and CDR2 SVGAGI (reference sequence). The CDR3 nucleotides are TGTGCCAGCAGTTACTCAGGCGGGGGCTTGGGGGAGCAGTACTTC. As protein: CASSYSGGGLGEQYF.

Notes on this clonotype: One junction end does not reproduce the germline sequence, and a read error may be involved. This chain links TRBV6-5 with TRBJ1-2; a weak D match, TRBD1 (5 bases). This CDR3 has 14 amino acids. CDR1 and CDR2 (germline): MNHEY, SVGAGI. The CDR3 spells CAGERDPSNYGYIF. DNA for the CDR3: TGTGCCGGCGAACGGGACCCTTCTAACTATGGCTACATCTTC.

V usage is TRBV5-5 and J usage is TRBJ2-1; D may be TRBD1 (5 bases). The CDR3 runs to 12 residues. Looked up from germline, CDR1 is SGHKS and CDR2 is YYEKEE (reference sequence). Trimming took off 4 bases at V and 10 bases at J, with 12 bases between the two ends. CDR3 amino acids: CASSETDPEQFF. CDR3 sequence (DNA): TGTGCCAGCAGCGAGACAGACCCCGAGCAGTTCTTC.

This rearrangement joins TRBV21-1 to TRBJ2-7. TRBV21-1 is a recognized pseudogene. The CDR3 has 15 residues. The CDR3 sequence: CASSKASRFDYEQYF. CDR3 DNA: TGTGCCAGCAGCAAAGCGAGTAGGTTCGACTACGAGCAGTACTTC.

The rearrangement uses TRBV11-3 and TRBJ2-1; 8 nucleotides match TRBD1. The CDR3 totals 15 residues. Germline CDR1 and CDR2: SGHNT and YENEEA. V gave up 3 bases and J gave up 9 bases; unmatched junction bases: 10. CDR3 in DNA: TGTGCCAGCAGCTTTAGTCAGGGGGCGAGCACTGAGCAGTTCTTC. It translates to CASSFSQGASTEQFF.

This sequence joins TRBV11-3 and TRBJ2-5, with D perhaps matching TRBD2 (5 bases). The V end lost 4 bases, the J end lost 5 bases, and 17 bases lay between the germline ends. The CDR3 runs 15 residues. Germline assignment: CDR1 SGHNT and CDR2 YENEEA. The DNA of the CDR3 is TGTGCCAGCAGCTCTCTAGCTACCCCTTTCGAGACCCAGTACTTC. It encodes CASSSLATPFETQYF.

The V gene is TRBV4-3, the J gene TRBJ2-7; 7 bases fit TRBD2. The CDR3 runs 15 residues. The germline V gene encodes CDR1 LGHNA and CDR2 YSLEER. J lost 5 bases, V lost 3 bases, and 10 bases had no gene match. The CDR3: CASSQFGGSGHEQYF. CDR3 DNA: TGCGCCAGCAGCCAGTTCGGGGGGAGCGGTCACGAGCAGTACTTC.

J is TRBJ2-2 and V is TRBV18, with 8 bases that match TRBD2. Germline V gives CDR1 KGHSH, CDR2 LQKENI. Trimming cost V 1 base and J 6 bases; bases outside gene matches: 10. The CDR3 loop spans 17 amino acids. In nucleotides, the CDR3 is TGTGCCAGCTCACCACGTTTCAGCGGGAGTAGTGCCGGGGAGCTGTTTTTT. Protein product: CASSPRFSGSSAGELFF.

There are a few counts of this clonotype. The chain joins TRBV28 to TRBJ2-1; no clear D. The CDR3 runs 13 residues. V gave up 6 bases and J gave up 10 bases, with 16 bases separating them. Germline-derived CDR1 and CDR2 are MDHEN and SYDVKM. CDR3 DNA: TGTGCCAGCAGGAGCGACCCGCGATCGGAGCAGTTCTTC. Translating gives CASRSDPRSEQFF.

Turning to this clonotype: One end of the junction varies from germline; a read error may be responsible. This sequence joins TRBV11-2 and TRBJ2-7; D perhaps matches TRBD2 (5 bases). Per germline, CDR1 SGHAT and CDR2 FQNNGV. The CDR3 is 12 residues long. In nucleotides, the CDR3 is TGTGCCAGCAGTTTCACGGGAAACGAGCATTACTTC. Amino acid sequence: CASSFTGNEHYF.